Listed below are T cell receptor beta chains from one sample, sequenced in a study of blood T cell repertoires in COVID-19. Measured with immunoSEQ multiplex PCR; TCRdb has only the in-frame clones, and not every one. The data show 120,000 to 150,000 clones, 80% to 90% seen once. The specimen was PBMCs or T cells enriched from blood (not recorded which). Receptors were obtained from a woman between 45 and 60 years old with acute COVID-19. Each CDR3 is given with its conserved first and last residue. The D gene is left open where the match is weak. Only some rows state a clone size, as once, few, many or a class for expanded clones.

CDR3: CASSLFGGYEQYF
DNA: TGTGCCAGCAGCTTATTTGGGGGGTACGAGCAGTACTTC
V: TRBV11-2
D: -
size: few
J: TRBJ2-7

CDR3: CASSLAGYSGYTF
DNA: TGCGCCAGCAGCCTGGCGGGGTACAGCGGCTACACCTTC
V: TRBV5-1
D: -
size: -
J: TRBJ1-2

CDR3: CASSDPGGAQVEQYF
DNA: TGTGCCAGCAGTGACCCGGGAGGGGCTCAGGTCGAGCAGTACTTC
V: TRBV2
D: TRBD2
size: -
J: TRBJ2-7

CDR3: CASSPSGTGSYEQYF
DNA: TGTGCCAGTAGTCCCTCCGGGACAGGGTCCTACGAGCAGTACTTC
V: TRBV19
D: TRBD1
size: -
J: TRBJ2-7

CDR3: CASSQDSYEQYF
DNA: TGCGCCAGCAGCCAAGACAGCTACGAGCAGTACTTC
V: TRBV4-1
D: -
size: many
J: TRBJ2-7

CDR3: CASSLSGTGTGEYF
DNA: TGTGCCAGCAGCCTAAGCGGGACTGGGACGGGGGAGTACTTC
V: TRBV7-2
D: TRBD2
size: -
J: TRBJ2-7

CDR3: CASSGHPAGSYNEQFF
DNA: TGTGCCAGCAGTGGTCATCCAGCGGGCTCCTACAATGAGCAGTTCTTC
V: TRBV2
D: -
size: -
J: TRBJ2-1

CDR3: CASSVRLAGEAEQFF
DNA: TGTGCCAGCAGTGTCCGTTTAGCGGGAGAGGCTGAGCAGTTCTTC
V: TRBV2
D: TRBD2
size: -
J: TRBJ2-1

CDR3: CASSRGGQTQHF
DNA: TGTGCCAGCAGCAGGGGGGGGCAGACCCAGCATTTT
V: TRBV7-9
D: -
size: few
J: TRBJ1-5

CDR3: CASSLGLGQSYF
DNA: TGTGCCAGCAGCTTAGGGCTTGGACAGTCTTACTTC
V: TRBV11-2
D: -
size: -
J: TRBJ2-5

CDR3: CASSATSTGELFF
DNA: TGTGCCAGCAGCGCCACTAGTACCGGGGAGCTGTTTTTT
V: TRBV6-4
D: -
size: few
J: TRBJ2-2

CDR3: CASSARTSPPYNEQFF
DNA: TGTGCCAGCAGTGCCAGGACTAGCCCCCCCTACAATGAGCAGTTCTTC
V: TRBV27
D: TRBD2
size: -
J: TRBJ2-1

CDR3: CASSQPASSAPNTEAFF
DNA: TGTGCCAGCAGCCAACCCGCTTCGTCAGCGCCTAACACTGAAGCTTTCTTT
V: TRBV4-2
D: -
size: -
J: TRBJ1-1

CDR3: CASSYIGGPGNQPQHF
DNA: TGTGCCAGCAGTTACATCGGAGGACCGGGAAATCAGCCCCAGCATTTT
V: TRBV6-5
D: -
size: -
J: TRBJ1-5

CDR3: CARRGPSNEKLFF
DNA: TGTGCCAGGAGGGGGCCTTCTAATGAAAAACTGTTTTTT
V: TRBV5-3
D: TRBD1
size: -
J: TRBJ1-4

CDR3: CASSLDGRGYTGELFF
DNA: TGCGCCAGCAGCTTGGATGGCCGGGGGTACACCGGGGAGCTGTTTTTT
V: TRBV5-1
D: -
size: -
J: TRBJ2-2

CDR3: CASRGQLRELFF
DNA: TGTGCCAGCAGGGGACAGTTGCGGGAGCTGTTTTTT
V: TRBV28
D: TRBD1
size: once
J: TRBJ2-2

CDR3: CASSQDGGEASNEQFF
DNA: TGCGCCAGCAGCCAAGATGGGGGGGAGGCTAGCAATGAGCAGTTCTTC
V: TRBV4-1
D: TRBD2
size: few
J: TRBJ2-1

CDR3: CASSFDTGTLITGELFF
DNA: TGCGCCAGCAGCTTTGACACCGGGACTCTTATTACCGGGGAGCTGTTTTTT
V: TRBV5-1
D: -
size: -
J: TRBJ2-2

CDR3: CASSRGQGAYEQYF
DNA: TGTGCCAGCAGCCGTGGACAGGGGGCGTACGAGCAGTACTTC
V: TRBV13
D: TRBD1
size: -
J: TRBJ2-7

CDR3: CASSPGLAGARYNEQFF
DNA: TGTGCCAGCTCACCTGGACTAGCGGGAGCTCGCTACAATGAGCAGTTCTTC
V: TRBV18
D: TRBD2
size: once
J: TRBJ2-1

CDR3: CASINYWTKISGANVLTF
DNA: TGTGCCAGCATCAATTATTGGACAAAAATCTCTGGGGCCAACGTCCTGACTTTC
V: TRBV27
D: -
size: -
J: TRBJ2-6

CDR3: CASSVGLVGSITDTQYF
DNA: TGTGCCAGCAGTGTTGGACTAGTCGGAAGTATCACAGATACGCAGTATTTT
V: TRBV25-1
D: TRBD2
size: -
J: TRBJ2-3

CDR3: CATRQGLGNGYTF
DNA: TGTGCCACCAGACAGGGCCTGGGAAATGGCTACACCTTC
V: TRBV6-5
D: TRBD1
size: -
J: TRBJ1-2

CDR3: CASSTKDGDRGDVGSYEQYF
DNA: TGTGCCAGCAGCACCAAAGATGGGGACAGGGGAGACGTGGGCTCCTACGAGCAGTACTTC
V: TRBV21-1
D: -
size: -
J: TRBJ2-7

CDR3: CASSEHGHMNTEAFF
DNA: TGTGCCAGCAGTGAACACGGACACATGAACACTGAAGCTTTCTTT
V: TRBV6-1
D: -
size: few
J: TRBJ1-1